This T cell receptor (beta chain) was recovered during a study of glioma-infiltrating T cells after dendritic cell vaccination. Study details: The vaccine used monocyte-derived dendritic cells pulsed overnight with autologous tumor lysate. Notes on the study in general: Higher TCR clonality did not directly relate to longer survival.

Germline V gene lookup returns CDR1 MDHEN and CDR2 SYDVKM. The CDR3 is 16 amino acids. V was shortened by 7 bases and J by 1 base, with 17 bases between the two germline ends. Input was 2 to 2.5 ug genomic DNA, or all available if less. Assay: immunoSEQ multiplex PCR; the TCRdb copy retains only in-frame clones and omits some. The data contain 93,000 or so clones, more than 80% of them seen just once; the ten biggest clones take up about 12%. In this sample, this clone turned up a few times. Its cognate antigen is unknown. The origin of this receptor is a human donor with glioblastoma. The chain carries TRBV28 and TRBJ2-1; no definite D call. This sample comprised blood, obtained before dendritic cell vaccination. This chain's CDR3 is CASTPQVVQSYNEQFF. The CDR3 coding sequence is TGTGCCAGCACCCCCCAGGTGGTCCAGTCCTACAATGAGCAGTTCTTC.